This paragraph covers one TCR beta chain sequence. As yet, its antigen is unknown. The record originates from a study of cytomegalovirus exposure and HLA in healthy donors. General study results and limits: Investigators reported approximately 150 TCR beta chains as tied to cytomegalovirus. Rarity held for most TCR sequences, but there were some public TCRs that occurred in many donors. The authors considered a cluster of highly shared sequence variants likely to be a sequencing artifact. A later analysis appeared to link common viral pathogens to several of the most significant clusters.

The PCR was carried out with 60 Vbeta primers and 13 Jbeta primers. TCRdb's table, derived via immunoSEQ multiplex PCR, lists solely in-frame clones and lacks some. The repertoire includes some 160,000 clones, around 77% of them detected once, and 1.5% to 2% sits in the top ten. V gave up 0 bases and J gave up 6 bases; unmatched junction bases: 3. This CDR3 has 14 amino acids. Germline V gives CDR1 SGHNT, CDR2 YYREEE (reference sequence). The TCR was taken from a woman in her 30s in good health and CMV-seronegative. The genes are TRBV5-4 and TRBJ2-1; 7 bases match TRBD2. The sample was PBMCs. The CDR3 spells CASSLVASGNEQFF. The CDR3 nucleotides read TGTGCCAGCAGCTTGGTAGCTAGCGGCAATGAGCAGTTCTTC.